The 27 T cell receptor delta chains reported below all come from one sample, sequenced in a study of gamma-delta chains in newborns, infants, children. TCRdb made new clone calls on the reads using CATT. Altogether fewer than 15,000 delta-chain clones are present, roughly 7% being singletons, with the ten largest covering approximately 20%. The sequencing sample was made of blood. The receptors were sampled from a child who was a newborn, infant or young child, either healthy, febrile or measles-vaccinated (not recorded which).

This clone counts as large. At the DNA level, this CDR3 is encoded by other sequences in the same sample as well. The chain has TRDV2 and TRDJ3, with TRDD3 identical over 7 bases. V was pared by 0 bases and J by 2 bases, with 0 bases of the junction left unmatched. Germline V CDR1 and CDR2: GEAIGNYY, EKD. CDR3 size: 16 residues. The CDR3 DNA is TGTGCCTGTGACACCTGGGGGACCTGGGACACCCGACAGATGTTTTTC. It specifies CACDTWGTWDTRQMFF.

With respect to this clone: Other DNA variants within this sample encode the same CDR3. V and J are TRDV2 and TRDJ3, with D maybe TRDD3 (6 bases). Trimming left V 2 bases short and J 0 bases short, with 19 bases between. This CDR3 spans 20 amino acids. In germline, CDR1 is GEAIGNYY, CDR2 EKD. CDR3 sequence (DNA): TGTGCCTGTGACATACTGGGTGAGGACCGAAGCTCCTGGGACACCCGACAGATGTTTTTC. Protein sequence: CACDILGEDRSSWDTRQMFF.

The V and J genes are TRDV2 and TRDJ1; 11 bases fit TRDD3. Looked up from germline, CDR1 is GEAIGNYY and CDR2 is EKD. There are 17 residues in the CDR3. V was clipped by 3 bases and J by 1 base; unmatched bases: 9. CDR3 in DNA: TGTGCCTGTGACGTACTGGGGGATATGAGGGGCACCGATAAACTCATCTTT. Its translation is CACDVLGDMRGTDKLIF.

This chain uses TRDV2 with TRDJ3; 9 bases match TRDD3. Germline V gene data show CDR1 as GEAIGNYY and CDR2 as EKD. CDR3 size: 22 residues. The trim removed 0 bases at V and 0 bases at J, leaving 14 bases unmatched. CDR3: CACDTVASQIGGYSWDTRQMFF. CDR3 sequence (DNA): TGTGCCTGTGACACCGTGGCCTCTCAAATTGGGGGATACTCCTGGGACACCCGACAGATGTTTTTC.

The rearrangement joins TRDV2 to TRDJ3; TRDD3 agrees at 7 bases. CDR3 length: 19 residues. The V segment lost 0 bases and the J segment 1 base; nucleotides outside the gene matches: 8. Looked up from germline, CDR1 is GEAIGNYY and CDR2 is EKD. The CDR3 is CACDTVGERGSWDTRQMFF. In DNA form, the CDR3 reads TGTGCCTGTGACACCGTGGGGGAAAGAGGTTCCTGGGACACCCGACAGATGTTTTTC.

This clone was seen only a few times. A single base is all that separates this from a far larger clone, so a read error is likely. Other nucleotide sequences from this sample produce the same CDR3. This chain connects TRDV2 to TRDJ2, with 7 bases lining up with TRDD3. The CDR3 contains 14 residues. Germline lookup yields CDR1 GEAIGNYY and CDR2 EKD. V trimming: 0 bases; J trimming: 5 bases; junction bases outside the gene matches: 2. This chain's CDR3 is CACDTVGDTAQLFF. The CDR3 region has the DNA TGTGCCTGTGACACCGTGGGGGACACAGCACAACTCTTCTTT.

This clone came up many times. V gene TRDV2 combines with J gene TRDJ1; D gene ambiguous. The V end lost 7 bases, the J end lost 2 bases, and 4 bases lay between the germline ends. Germline values: CDR1 GEAIGNYY, CDR2 EKD. The CDR3 is 10 amino acids. The CDR3 sequence: CAWDTDKLIF. CDR3 in DNA: TGTGCCTGGGATACCGATAAACTCATCTTT.

Details on this clone: Relative to the germline gene, one junction end is altered; a read error may explain this. Additional DNA sequences in this sample encode the identical CDR3. The chain links TRDV2 to TRDJ3, with 12 bases aligning to TRDD3. CDR1 is GEAIGNYY and CDR2 is EKD in the germline V gene. The CDR3 loop spans 20 amino acids. The CDR3 region is CACDTYWGILSSWDTRQMFF. DNA for the CDR3: TGTGCCTGTGACACGTACTGGGGGATACTGAGCTCCTGGGACACCCGCCAGATGTTTTTC.

V is TRDV2 and J is TRDJ3; no definite D call. V lost 1 base, J lost 0 bases, and 12 bases lay in between. Germline assignment: CDR1 GEAIGNYY and CDR2 EKD. This CDR3 spans 18 amino acids. CDR3 region: CACDTGSSLSWDTRQMFF. The CDR3 nucleotides read TGTGCCTGTGACACGGGGTCCTCCCTCTCCTGGGACACCCGACAGATGTTTTTC.

The gene calls are TRDV2 and TRDJ3; no firm D call. In germline, CDR1 is GEAIGNYY, CDR2 EKD. The CDR3 is 18 residues long. Deletions cut 1 base from V and 0 bases from J, with 12 bases between. CDR3 nucleotides: TGTGCCTGTGACACGGGGCTCCACAGCTCCTGGGACACCCGACAGATGTTTTTC. Translation gives CACDTGLHSSWDTRQMFF.

This clone appeared many times. The genes are TRDV2 and TRDJ3; 11 bases align to TRDD3. J gave up 0 bases and V 3 bases, and 6 bases lay outside the gene matches. Germline V lookup: CDR1 GEAIGNYY, CDR2 EKD. CDR3 length: 19 residues. CDR3 nucleotide sequence: TGTGCCTGTGACGGCGCTGGGGGATACCCCTCCTGGGACACCCGACAGATGTTTTTC. This codes for CACDGAGGYPSWDTRQMFF.

This sequence joins TRDV2 and TRDJ1; TRDD3 agrees at 10 bases. The CDR3 is 16 amino acids. V was clipped by 3 bases and J by 0 bases; unmatched bases: 6. The V gene's germline CDR1 is GEAIGNYY and CDR2 EKD. The CDR3: CACDVLGDENTDKLIF. In nucleotides, the CDR3 is TGTGCCTGTGACGTACTGGGGGATGAAAACACCGATAAACTCATCTTT.

On this clone: The junction departs from the called germline gene at one end, perhaps through a read error. Other DNA sequences from this sample encode an identical CDR3 as well. The chain links TRDV2 to TRDJ3; TRDD3 aligns across 8 bases. CDR1 GEAIGNYY and CDR2 EKD come from the germline V gene. This CDR3 has 20 residues. CDR3 region: CACDTVLGAPSSWDTRQMFF. CDR3 coding DNA: TGTGCCTGTGACACGGTACTGGGGGCTCCGAGCTCCTGGGACACCCGCCAGATGTTTTTC.

Turning to this clone: Being one base from a much bigger clone, this may be a read error. The sample contains more than one DNA sequence encoding this CDR3. As DNA, the CDR3 is TGTGCCTGCGACACACTGGGGGATACGTACACCGATAAACTCATCTTT. Protein: CACDTLGDTYTDKLIF. The V gene is TRDV2, the J gene TRDJ1, with 13 bases matching TRDD3. The CDR3 covers 16 residues. Germline CDR1 and CDR2: GEAIGNYY and EKD.

Within the sample, this clone is medium-sized. Distinct nucleotide sequences in the sample also encode this CDR3. The V and J genes are TRDV2 and TRDJ2, with TRDD3 identical over 7 bases. The V segment lost 0 bases and the J segment 0 bases; nucleotides outside the gene matches: 3. CDR1 is GEAIGNYY and CDR2 is EKD in the germline V gene. CDR3 size: 16 residues. For the CDR3, the DNA is TGTGCCTGTGACACCGTGGGGGAAGCTTTGACAGCACAACTCTTCTTT. This sequence encodes CACDTVGEALTAQLFF.

A few counts support this clone. The genes are TRDV2 and TRDJ2; D may be TRDD3 (6 bases). CDR1 is GEAIGNYY, CDR2 EKD, per germline. The CDR3 has 14 residues. Trimming cost V 1 base and J 1 base, with 6 bases left between them. The CDR3 here is CACDTGILTAQLFF. DNA of the CDR3: TGTGCCTGTGACACGGGGATTTTGACAGCACAACTCTTCTTT.

This clone was counted a few times. V and J are TRDV2 and TRDJ3; TRDD2 might be the D (5 bases). This CDR3 has 18 residues. Germline lookup yields CDR1 GEAIGNYY and CDR2 EKD. Trimming left V 1 base short and J 0 bases short, with 12 bases between. The CDR3 protein is CACDTITSRSWDTRQMFF. DNA for the CDR3: TGTGCCTGTGACACGATTACTTCCCGCTCCTGGGACACCCGACAGATGTTTTTC.

The J gene is TRDJ3, the V gene TRDV2; 13 nucleotides line up with TRDD3. V lost 4 bases to trimming and J lost 0 bases; unmatched junction nucleotides: 11. The CDR3 loop spans 21 amino acids. In germline, CDR1 is GEAIGNYY, CDR2 EKD. The CDR3 protein is CACEPLLGDTRSSWDTRQMFF. The CDR3 DNA is TGTGCCTGTGAGCCGTTACTGGGGGATACGCGCAGCTCCTGGGACACCCGACAGATGTTTTTC.

This clone was seen many times. Since a much larger clone is just one base distant, this may be a read error. Other DNA variants within this sample encode the same CDR3. The chain links TRDV2 to TRDJ3; 9 nucleotides match TRDD3. The CDR3 runs to 16 residues. Per the germline V gene, CDR1 is GEAIGNYY and CDR2 is EKD. This chain's CDR3 is CACDTWGIWDTRQMFF. For the CDR3, the DNA is TGTGCCTGTGACACCTGGGGGATATGGGACACCCGCCAGATGTTTTTC.

The DNA for the CDR3 is TGTGCCTGTGACTACTGGGGGATAAACTCTTGGGACACCCGACAGATGTTTTTC. It is translated as CACDYWGINSWDTRQMFF. The J gene is TRDJ3, the V gene TRDV2, with 11 nucleotides matching TRDD3. The length of the CDR3 is 18 residues. V shed 3 bases and J 4 bases; nucleotides not matched to a gene: 7. Germline CDR1 is GEAIGNYY and CDR2 is EKD.

About this clone: The germline gene is not matched at one end of the junction; a read error may be the cause. Other DNA variants within this sample encode the same CDR3. CDR3 nucleotides: TGTGCTTGTGACTTACTGGGGGATCCTCGGGCACAACTCTTCTTT. Residues: CACDLLGDPRAQLFF. The chain carries TRDV2 and TRDJ2; 10 nucleotides match TRDD3. Per germline, CDR1 GEAIGNYY and CDR2 EKD. The CDR3 is 15 residues long.

As regards this clone: The protein in this entry is translated from the DNA; at residue 5 it differs from the protein listed in TCRdb. The V gene is TRDV2, the J gene TRDJ3, with TRDD3 matching over 9 bases. Trimming removed 1 base from V and 0 bases from J; junction bases left unmatched: 3. The CDR3 runs 18 residues. Germline lookup yields CDR1 GEAIGNYY and CDR2 EKD. Here the CDR3 reads CACDTTGGSSWDTRQMFF. For the CDR3, the DNA is TGTGCCTGTGACACTACTGGGGGAAGCTCCTGGGACACCCGACAGATGTTTTTC.

This clone was counted between two and nine times. The chain carries TRDV2 and TRDJ3; 7 nucleotides line up with TRDD3. Germline CDR1 reads GEAIGNYY; CDR2 reads EKD. This CDR3 region has 19 residues. The ends lost 0 bases at V and 1 base at J; junction bases unmatched: 8. The CDR3 DNA sequence: TGTGCCTGTGACACCGTGGCTGGGGGTCTGTCCTGGGACACCCGACAGATGTTTTTC. As protein: CACDTVAGGLSWDTRQMFF.

This clone was seen a handful of times. A read error likely explains why the TCRdb protein, taken from a much larger clone, differs from this DNA's translation at residue 8; the protein shown is translated from the DNA. The rearrangement uses TRDV2 and TRDJ3; D possibly corresponds to TRDD3 (6 bases). The CDR3 consists of 18 residues. Trimming removed 2 bases at V and 2 bases at J, with 15 bases between. Germline V lookup: CDR1 GEAIGNYY, CDR2 EKD. The CDR3 region has the DNA TGTGCCTGTGACAAAATACTGCGGGATACCTGGGACACCCGACAGATGTTTTTC. Its protein is CACDKILRDTWDTRQMFF.

To note about this clone: An end of the junction differs from the germline gene, which may be a read error. The sample has other DNA sequences that encode this CDR3 too. The chain recombines TRDV2 with TRDJ3, with 8 nucleotides matching TRDD3. This CDR3 contains 20 residues. Germline V gene data show CDR1 as GEAIGNYY and CDR2 as EKD. The CDR3 region has the DNA TGTGCCTGTGACACCGCGGACTGGGGGCCCCACTCCTGGGACACCCGCCAGATGTTTTTC. This codes for CACDTADWGPHSWDTRQMFF.

The chain carries TRDV2 and TRDJ3, with 10 bases that match TRDD3. Germline lookup yields CDR1 GEAIGNYY and CDR2 EKD. Unmatched junction bases numbered 8, after V lost 4 bases and J lost 0 bases. The CDR3 sequence is 19 residues long. CDR3 in amino acids: CACDLLGDGSSWDTRQMFF. CDR3 DNA sequence: TGTGCCTGTGATCTACTGGGGGATGGAAGCTCCTGGGACACCCGACAGATGTTTTTC.

On this clone: Other DNA sequences in the same sample also yield this CDR3. The V and J genes are TRDV2 and TRDJ2, with a possible D match to TRDD3 (5 bases). Germline V lookup: CDR1 GEAIGNYY, CDR2 EKD. Deletions cut 5 bases from V and 4 bases from J, with 7 bases between. The CDR3 length is 12 residues. CDR3 in DNA: TGTGCCTGTGTTCTGGGGACAGCACAACTCTTCTTT. Protein product: CACVLGTAQLFF.